The sequence of this T cell receptor (beta chain) was determined in a study of T cells after yellow fever vaccination. Regarding the study as a whole: The appearance of a small share of clonotypes in both CD4 and CD8 compartments was observed.

As TCR cDNA was made by 5'RACE template switching, a universal primer site and UMIs were added. Each CDR3 protein gets one entry after TCRdb re-called the 5' RACE reads with MiXCR. This sample carries under 300,000 distinct CDR3 sequences, around 7% of them seen once, and the ten largest clones take about 0.85%. This CDR3 comprises 12 residues. The germline gives CDR1 SGHAT, CDR2 FQNNGV. V lost 0 bases to trimming and J lost 10 bases, with 8 bases between them. Details on this clonotype: As yet, its antigen is unknown.

The rearrangement links TRBV11-2 to TRBJ2-3; D is unclear. The TCR sequence derives from a man aged 25-45 years who received the YFV17D yellow fever vaccine. Sequences were derived from CD4+ T cells sorted from PBMCs, sampled 15 days after the yellow fever booster vaccination. DNA for the CDR3: TGTGCCAGCAGCTTAGATTCGACCGCGCAGTATTTT. Translation gives CASSLDSTAQYF.